Included here is one TCR beta chain sequence, with context. Its matching antigen is unknown. PCR amplification relied on 60 Vbeta primers (plus 13 Jbeta primers). The method was immunoSEQ multiplex PCR; TCRdb's version includes in-frame clones alone and lacks a portion of them. This table holds 100,000 to 150,000 clones, under 80% found once. CDR3 length: 14 amino acids. Germline assignment: CDR1 SGHTA and CDR2 FQGNSA. V lost 3 bases, J lost 2 bases, and 9 bases lay in between. These data originate in a study of cytomegalovirus exposure and HLA in healthy donors. Study results and caveats: Some V segments (TRBV6-2 and TRBV6-3 among them) were excluded as indistinguishable. Accurate predictions that matched the HLA-A and HLA-B alleles of most subjects were reportedly made from TCR beta sequences. Later genetic work tied a missense DCLRE1C variant to beta-chain V and J trimming.

The rearrangement links TRBV7-2 to TRBJ2-3, with D unresolved. The sequencing sample was made of PBMCs. The clonotype comes from a woman aged 55-69 years in good health and CMV-seropositive. The CDR3 loop is CASSFRVATDTQYF. The CDR3 DNA reads as TGTGCCAGCAGCTTCCGGGTCGCCACAGATACGCAGTATTTT.